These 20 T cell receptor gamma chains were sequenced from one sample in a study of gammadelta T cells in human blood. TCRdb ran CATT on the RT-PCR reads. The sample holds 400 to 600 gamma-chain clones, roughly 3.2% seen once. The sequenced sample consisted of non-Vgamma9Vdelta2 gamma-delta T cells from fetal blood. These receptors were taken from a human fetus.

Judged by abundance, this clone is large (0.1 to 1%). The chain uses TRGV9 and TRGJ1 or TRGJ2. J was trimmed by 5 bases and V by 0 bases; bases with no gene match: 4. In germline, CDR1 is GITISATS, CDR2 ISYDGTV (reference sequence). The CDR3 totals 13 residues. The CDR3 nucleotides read TGTGCCTTGTGGGAGGTGCAAAATTATAAGAAACTCTTT. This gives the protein CALWEVQNYKKLF.

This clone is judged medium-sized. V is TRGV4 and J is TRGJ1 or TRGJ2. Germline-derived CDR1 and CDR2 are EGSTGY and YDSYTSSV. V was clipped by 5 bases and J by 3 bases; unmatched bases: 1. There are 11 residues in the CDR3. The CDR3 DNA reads TGTGCCACCTGGGTTTATTATAAGAAACTCTTT. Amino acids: CATWVYYKKLF.

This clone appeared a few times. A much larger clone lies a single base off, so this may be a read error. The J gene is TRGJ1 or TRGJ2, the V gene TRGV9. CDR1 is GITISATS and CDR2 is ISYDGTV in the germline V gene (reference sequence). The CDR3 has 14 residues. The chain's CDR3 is CALWEVERVYKNLF. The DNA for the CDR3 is TGTGCCTTGTGGGAGGTGGAAAGGGTTTATAAGAACCTCTTT.

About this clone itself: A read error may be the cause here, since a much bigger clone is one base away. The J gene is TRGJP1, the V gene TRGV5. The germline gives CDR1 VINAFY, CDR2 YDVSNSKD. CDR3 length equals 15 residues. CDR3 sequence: CTTWDRPTTGWFKIF. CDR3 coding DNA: TGTACCACCTGGGACAGGCCTACCACTGGTTGGTTCAAGATATTT.

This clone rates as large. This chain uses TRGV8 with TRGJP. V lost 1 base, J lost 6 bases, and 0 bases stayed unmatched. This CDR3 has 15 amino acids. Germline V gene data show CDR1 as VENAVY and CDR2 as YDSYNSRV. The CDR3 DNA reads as TGTGCCACCTGGGATAGAGAGTTGGGCAAAAAAATCAAGGTATTT. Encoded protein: CATWDRELGKKIKVF.

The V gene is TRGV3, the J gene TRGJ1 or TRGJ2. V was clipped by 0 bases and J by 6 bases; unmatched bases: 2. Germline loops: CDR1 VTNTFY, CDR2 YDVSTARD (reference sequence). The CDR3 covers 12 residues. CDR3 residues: CATWDRPYKKLF. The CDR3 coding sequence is TGTGCCACCTGGGACAGGCCTTATAAGAAACTCTTT.

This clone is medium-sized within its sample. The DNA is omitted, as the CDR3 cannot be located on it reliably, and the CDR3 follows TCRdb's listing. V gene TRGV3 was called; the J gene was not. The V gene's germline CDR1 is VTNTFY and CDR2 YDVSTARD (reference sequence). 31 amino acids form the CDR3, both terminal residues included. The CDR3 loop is CATWDRIIIRNSLAVEQHLLSQVSIGRIQHF.

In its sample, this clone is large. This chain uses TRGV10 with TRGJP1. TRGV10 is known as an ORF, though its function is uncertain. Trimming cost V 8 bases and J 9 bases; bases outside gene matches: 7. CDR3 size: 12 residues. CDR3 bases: TGTGCTGCGTGGGATTATTGTTGGTTCAAGATATTT. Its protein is CAAWDYCWFKIF.

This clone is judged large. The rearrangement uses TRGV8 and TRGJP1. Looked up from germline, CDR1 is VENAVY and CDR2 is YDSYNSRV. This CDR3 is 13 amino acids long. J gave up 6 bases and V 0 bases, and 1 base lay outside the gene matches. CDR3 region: CATWDRPGWFKIF. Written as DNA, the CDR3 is TGTGCCACCTGGGATAGGCCTGGTTGGTTCAAGATATTT.

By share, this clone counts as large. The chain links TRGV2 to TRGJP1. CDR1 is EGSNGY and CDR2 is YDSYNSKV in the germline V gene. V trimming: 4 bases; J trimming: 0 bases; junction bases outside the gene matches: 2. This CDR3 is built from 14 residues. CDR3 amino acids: CATWENTTGWFKIF. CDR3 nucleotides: TGTGCCACCTGGGAAAATACCACTGGTTGGTTCAAGATATTT.

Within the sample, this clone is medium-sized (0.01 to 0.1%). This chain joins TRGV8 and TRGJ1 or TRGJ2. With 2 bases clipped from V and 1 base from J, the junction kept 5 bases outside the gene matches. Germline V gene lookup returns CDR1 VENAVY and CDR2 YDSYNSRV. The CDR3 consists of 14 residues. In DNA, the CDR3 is TGTGCCACCTGGGATAAGGCTAATTATTATAAGAAACTCTTT. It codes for CATWDKANYYKKLF.

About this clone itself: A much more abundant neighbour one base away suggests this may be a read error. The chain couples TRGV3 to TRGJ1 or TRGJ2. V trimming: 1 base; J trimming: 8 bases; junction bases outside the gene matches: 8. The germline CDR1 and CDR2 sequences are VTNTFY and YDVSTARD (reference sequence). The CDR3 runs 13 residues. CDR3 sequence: CATWDSHLDKKLF. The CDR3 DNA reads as TGTGCCACCTGGGACAGTCACCTAGATAAGAAACTCTTT.

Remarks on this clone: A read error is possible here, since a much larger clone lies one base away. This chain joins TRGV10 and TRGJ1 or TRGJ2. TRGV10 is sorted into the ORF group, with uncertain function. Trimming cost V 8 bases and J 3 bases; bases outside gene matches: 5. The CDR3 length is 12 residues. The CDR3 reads CAAWDFYYKKLF. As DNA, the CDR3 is TGTGCTGCGTGGGATTTTTATTATAAGAAACTCTTT.

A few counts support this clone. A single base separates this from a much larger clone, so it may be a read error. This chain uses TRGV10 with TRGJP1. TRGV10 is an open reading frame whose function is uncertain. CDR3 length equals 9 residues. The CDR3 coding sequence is TGTACCACTGGTTGGGTCAAGATATTT. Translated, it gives CTTGWVKIF.

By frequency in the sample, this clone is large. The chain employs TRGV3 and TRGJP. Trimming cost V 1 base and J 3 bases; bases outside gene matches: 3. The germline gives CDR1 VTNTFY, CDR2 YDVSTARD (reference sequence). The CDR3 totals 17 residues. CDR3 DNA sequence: TGTGCCACCTGGGACAGAGAGCAAGAGTTGGGCAAAAAAATCAAGGTATTT. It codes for CATWDREQELGKKIKVF.

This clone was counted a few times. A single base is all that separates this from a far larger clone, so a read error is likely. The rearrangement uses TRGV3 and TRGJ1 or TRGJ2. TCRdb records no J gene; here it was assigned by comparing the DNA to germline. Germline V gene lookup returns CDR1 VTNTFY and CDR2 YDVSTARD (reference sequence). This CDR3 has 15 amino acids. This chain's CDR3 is CTTWDRPLLYYKKLF. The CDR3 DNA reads TGTACCACCTGGGACAGGCCCCTTCTCTATTATAAGAAACTCTTT.

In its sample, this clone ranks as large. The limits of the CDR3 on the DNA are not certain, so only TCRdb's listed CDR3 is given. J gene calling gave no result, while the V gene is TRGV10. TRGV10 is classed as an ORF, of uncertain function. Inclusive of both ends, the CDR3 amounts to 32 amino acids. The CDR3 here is CAAWDQNFIIRNSLAVEQHLLSQVSIGRIQHF.

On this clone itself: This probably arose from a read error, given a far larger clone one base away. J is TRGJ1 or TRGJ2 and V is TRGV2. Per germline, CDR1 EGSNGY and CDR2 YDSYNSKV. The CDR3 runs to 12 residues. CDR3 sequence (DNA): TGTACCACCTGGGACGGTTATTATAAGAAACTCTTT. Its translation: CTTWDGYYKKLF.

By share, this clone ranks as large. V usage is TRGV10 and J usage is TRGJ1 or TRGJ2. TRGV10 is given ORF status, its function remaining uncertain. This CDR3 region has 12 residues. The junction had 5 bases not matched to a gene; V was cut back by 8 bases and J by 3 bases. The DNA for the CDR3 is TGTGCTGCGTGGGTCGTTTATTATAAGAAACTCTTT. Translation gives CAAWVVYYKKLF.

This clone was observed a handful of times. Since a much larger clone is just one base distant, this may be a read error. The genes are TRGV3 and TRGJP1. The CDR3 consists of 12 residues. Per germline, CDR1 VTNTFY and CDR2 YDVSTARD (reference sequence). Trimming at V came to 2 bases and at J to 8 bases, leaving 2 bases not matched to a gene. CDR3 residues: CATWDTGWFKIF. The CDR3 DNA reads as TGTGCCACCTGGGACACGGGTTGGTTCAAGATATTT.